This T cell receptor beta chain was identified in a study of T cell repertoires in cytomegalovirus infection. In the study overall: From public TCR beta signatures came an indication of both CMV infection and matching HLA type. Study-wide results and caveats: Cumulative public TCR beta family frequency identified CMV carriers with the relevant HLA. HLA-C-restricted CMV clonotypes gave the most frequent clonotype in two of eight donors.

As to this clonotype: The antigen remains unidentified.

TCRdb ran MiXCR on the reads and lists one entry per CDR3 protein. The sample has about 110,000 distinct CDR3 sequences; 10% are singletons. CDR3 size: 15 residues. Germline CDR1 LNHDA, CDR2 SQIVND (reference sequence). V lost 2 bases and J lost 0, with 11 bases in between. The sequencing sample was made of PBMCs, sequenced either directly or after in vitro stimulation (not recorded which). The chain combines TRBV19 with TRBJ2-7, with TRBD1 as a possible D gene (5 bases). The TCR sequence derives from a human donor in good health (CMV status not recorded). Some clones in this sample may be carry-over from other donors' samples. CDR3 region: CASSISAGASYEQYV. The CDR3 DNA follows: TGTGCCAGTAGTATATCTGCTGGGGCCTCCTACGAGCAGTACGTC.